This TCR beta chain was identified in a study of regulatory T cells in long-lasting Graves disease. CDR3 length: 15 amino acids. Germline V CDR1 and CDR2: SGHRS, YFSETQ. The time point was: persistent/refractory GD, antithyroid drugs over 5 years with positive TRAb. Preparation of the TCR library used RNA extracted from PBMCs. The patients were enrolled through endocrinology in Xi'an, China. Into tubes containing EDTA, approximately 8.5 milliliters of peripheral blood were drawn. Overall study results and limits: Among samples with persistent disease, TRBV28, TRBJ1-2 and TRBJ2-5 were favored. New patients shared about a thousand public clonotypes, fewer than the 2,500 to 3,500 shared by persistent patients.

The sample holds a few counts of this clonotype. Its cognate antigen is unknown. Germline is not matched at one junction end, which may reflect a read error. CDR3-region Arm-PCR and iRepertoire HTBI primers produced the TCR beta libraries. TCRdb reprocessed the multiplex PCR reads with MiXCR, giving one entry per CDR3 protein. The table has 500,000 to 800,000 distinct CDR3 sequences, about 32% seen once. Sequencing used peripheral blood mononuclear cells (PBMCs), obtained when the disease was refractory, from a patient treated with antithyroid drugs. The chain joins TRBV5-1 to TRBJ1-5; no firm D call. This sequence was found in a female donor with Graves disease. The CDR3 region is CASSFGLAGNQPQHF. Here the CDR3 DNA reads TGTGCCAGCAGCTTCGGGCTAGCGGGCAATCAGCCCCAGCATTTT.